The 22 T cell receptor beta chains in this list originate from one sample, sequenced in a study of CD8+CD57+ T cells in acquired aplastic anemia. Researchers used genomic DNA as the template to profile TCR beta VDJ and CDR3. TCRdb analysed the reads with MiXCR anew, one entry per CDR3 protein. The sample lists hundreds of thousands of distinct CDR3 sequences, 60% to 80% occurring once. Input material: sorted CD4+, CD8+, or CD8+CD57+ T cells (not recorded which) from PBMCs. These receptors were taken from a human donor in good health, serving as a control.

Concerning this clonotype: The junction does not match germline at one end; this may be a read error. The J gene is TRBJ1-1, the V gene TRBV7-9; D not certain. This CDR3 comprises 13 residues. CDR1 SEHNR and CDR2 FQNEAQ come from the germline V gene (reference sequence). The CDR3 nucleotides are TGTGCCAGCAGCGTGGCGAGCAACACTGAAGCTCTCTTT. Protein: CASSVASNTEALF.

Remarks on this clonotype: One junction end does not reproduce the germline sequence, and a read error may be involved. The chain uses TRBV5-1 and TRBJ2-5, with D maybe TRBD2 (5 bases). CDR1 SGHRS and CDR2 YFSETQ come from the germline V gene. The CDR3 is made up of 14 amino acids. This CDR3 is CASSPRPGIRTQYF. Here the CDR3 DNA reads TGTGCCAGCAGCCCCCGCCCGGGGATAAGGACCCAGTACTTC.

Details on this clonotype: An end of the junction differs from the germline gene, which may be a read error. The chain joins TRBV7-2 to TRBJ2-2; D possibly uses TRBD1 or TRBD2 (5 bases each). The CDR3 has 14 residues. CDR1 is SGHTA and CDR2 is FQGNSA in the germline V gene. CDR3 in DNA: TGTGCCAGCAGTCCCTCTAGACAGACTTGGGAGCTGTACTTT. It specifies CASSPSRQTWELYF.

The chain combines TRBV7-2 with TRBJ2-7; D is tentatively TRBD1 or TRBD2 (5 bases each). V gave up 5 bases and J gave up 13 bases, with 27 bases separating them. The CDR3 is 15 amino acids. Germline values: CDR1 SGHTA, CDR2 FQGNSA. The CDR3 sequence: CASSQEGRTPHNGYF. Here the CDR3 DNA reads TGTGCCAGCAGCCAAGAGGGCCGGACACCACATAATGGCTACTTC.

The chain carries TRBV12-3 or TRBV12-4 and TRBJ2-3, with a weak D call TRBD2 (7 bases). V lost 6 bases to trimming and J lost 9 bases, with 13 bases between them. The CDR3 consists of 12 residues. The CDR3 protein is CASRLKGGTQYF. The CDR3 nucleotides are TGTGCCAGCAGGTTGAAGGGGGGGACGCAGTATTTT.

The chain employs TRBV20-1 and TRBJ1-2; TRBD1 might be the D (5 bases). The CDR3 covers 11 residues. The V end was cut by 6 bases, the J end by 14 bases, with 19 bases between. Germline V lookup: CDR1 DFQATT, CDR2 SNEGSKA (reference sequence). The CDR3 protein is CSARDFPQETF. CDR3 sequence (DNA): TGCAGTGCAAGGGACTTCCCCCAGGAGACCTTC.

For the CDR3, the DNA is TGCGCCAGCAGCATACAGGGGAGTGTAGATACGCAGTATTTT. Amino acid sequence: CASSIQGSVDTQYF. The chain carries TRBV5-1 and TRBJ2-3, with 7 bases fitting TRBD1. The length of the CDR3 is 14 residues. Germline V CDR1 and CDR2: SGHRS, YFSETQ. V trimming: 4 bases; J trimming: 5 bases; junction bases outside the gene matches: 7. The full variable domain, rest sourced from reference TRBV5-1 and TRBJ2-3, is KAGVTQTPRYLIKTRGQQVTLSCSPISGHRSVSWYQQTPGQGLQFLFEYFSETQRNKGNFPGRFSGRQFSNSRSEMNVSTLELGDSALYLCASSIQGSVDTQYFGPGTRLTVL.

Comment on this clonotype: Mismatch with germline at one junction end may stem from a read error. This sequence joins TRBV7-3 and TRBJ1-1; no clear D gene. In germline, CDR1 is SGHTA, CDR2 FQGTGA. This CDR3 spans 14 amino acids. The chain's CDR3 is CASSNQENTGEVFF. The CDR3 DNA sequence: TGTGCCAGCAGCAATCAGGAGAATACCGGGGAAGTTTTCTTT. The variable domain in full, with the rest retrieved from reference TRBV7-3 and TRBJ1-1, is GAGVSQTPSNKVTEKGKYVELRCDPISGHTALYWYRQSLGQGPEFLIYFQGTGAADDSGLPNDRFFAVRPEGSVSTLKIQRTERGDSAVYLCASSNQENTGEVFFGQGTRLTVV.

This clonotype was observed many times. V gene TRBV5-1 combines with J gene TRBJ1-6; no clear D. Trimming stripped 2 bases from V and 0 bases from J, with 9 bases between. The CDR3 length is 16 residues. Germline CDR1 reads SGHRS; CDR2 reads YFSETQ. The CDR3 DNA reads TGCGCCAGCAGCTTCCAGTCGAGCTCCTATAATTCACCCCTCCACTTT. Translating it yields CASSFQSSSYNSPLHF.

Here the CDR3 DNA reads TGTGCCAGCAGTGAAGATGGGCAGGCCAACTCCTACGAGCAGTACTTC. Translation: CASSEDGQANSYEQYF. The rearrangement links TRBV2 to TRBJ2-7, with D unclear. Germline CDR1 and CDR2: SNHLY and FYNNEI. This CDR3 is 16 amino acids long. The V end was cut by 1 base, the J end by 0 bases, with 13 bases between.

This sequence joins TRBV7-9 and TRBJ2-2; possible D gene TRBD1, 5 bases. The germline V and J ends were trimmed by 5 bases and 12 bases, with 22 bases remaining between them. CDR3 length equals 15 residues. The germline gives CDR1 SEHNR, CDR2 FQNEAQ (reference sequence). The CDR3 DNA follows: TGTGCCAGCAGCCCAGCCCCCGCAGGGCCCGAGAAGCTGTTTTTT. Its protein is CASSPAPAGPEKLFF.

About this clonotype: Relative to the germline gene, one junction end is altered; a read error may explain this. The gene calls are TRBV9 and TRBJ1-4; the D is unclear. CDR1 is SGDLS and CDR2 is YYNGEE in the germline V gene. This CDR3 spans 13 amino acids. The CDR3 protein is CASSLSDYEQYFF. The CDR3 region has the DNA TGTGCCAGCAGCCTGAGTGACTACGAGCAGTACTTCTTT.

The chain employs TRBV7-9 and TRBJ2-1; D might be TRBD2 (5 bases). The CDR3 sequence is 16 residues long. The ends were cut back, 7 bases at V and 8 bases at J, with 24 bases in the middle. Germline CDR1 and CDR2: SEHNR and FQNEAQ (reference sequence). In DNA, the CDR3 is TGTGCCAGCAACCCAATGGAAGCGGAGCAGACCCATGAGCAGTTCTTC. Translated, it gives CASNPMEAEQTHEQFF.

Concerning this clonotype: At one of its ends the junction is not consistent with the germline gene, which may arise from a read error. The chain is built from TRBV12-3 or TRBV12-4 and TRBJ2-1; TRBD1 matches 8 bases. The CDR3 sequence is 12 residues long. The CDR3 coding sequence is TGTGCCAGCAGCCAGATGCGGGACAGGTTCTACTTC. It yields the protein CASSQMRDRFYF.

This clonotype was counted ten times or more. J is TRBJ1-5 and V is TRBV6-1; 10 positions match TRBD1. Germline V gene lookup returns CDR1 MNHNS and CDR2 SASEGT. The junction had 6 bases not matched to a gene; V was cut back by 6 bases and J by 7 bases. The CDR3 spans 14 residues. CDR3 in amino acids: CASSWDRGSQPQHF. The CDR3 DNA is TGTGCCAGCAGCTGGGACAGGGGTAGCCAGCCCCAGCATTTT.

This clonotype was counted ten times or more. This rearrangement joins TRBV3-1 to TRBJ2-5; 13 bases align to TRBD2. V was clipped by 4 bases and J by 5 bases; unmatched bases: 4. The CDR3 contains 15 residues. CDR1 is LGHDT and CDR2 is YNNKEL in the germline V gene (reference sequence). This CDR3 is CASSLLAGGRETQYF. The CDR3 nucleotides read TGTGCCAGCAGCCTACTAGCGGGGGGGCGTGAGACCCAGTACTTC.

This chain uses TRBV7-3 with TRBJ2-7, with D perhaps matching TRBD2 (5 bases). The V and J ends lost 5 bases and 10 bases respectively, with 27 bases between them. CDR3 size: 16 residues. Germline V gene sequence: CDR1 SGHTA, CDR2 FQGTGA. This CDR3 reads CASSTGLAKESQDQYF. The CDR3 DNA reads TGTGCCAGCAGCACCGGACTGGCAAAGGAGAGCCAGGACCAGTACTTC.

This clonotype occurred many times. This chain connects TRBV6-2 or TRBV6-3 to TRBJ1-2, with 8 bases fitting TRBD1. Trimming took 4 bases from V and 5 from J; bases not matched to a gene: 9. The CDR3 covers 15 residues. From germline, CDR1 is MNHEY and CDR2 SVGEGT. The CDR3 DNA reads TGTGCCAGCAGTTCCGGACAGGGTGGGCGATATGGCTACACCTTC. Amino acid sequence: CASSSGQGGRYGYTF.

J is TRBJ1-2 and V is TRBV3-1; possible D gene TRBD1, 5 bases. V lost 3 bases and J lost 5, with 13 bases in between. Germline CDR1 LGHDT, CDR2 YNNKEL (reference sequence). The CDR3 is made up of 14 amino acids. CDR3 DNA sequence: TGTGCCAGCAGCCAGCCGGGACCTTTATATGGCTACACCTTC. This sequence encodes CASSQPGPLYGYTF.

This CDR3 is CASSYRTRSYEQYF. CDR3 sequence (DNA): TGTGCCAGCAGTTACCGCACGCGGAGCTACGAGCAGTACTTC. V is TRBV2 and J is TRBJ2-7; D not certain. The CDR3 is 14 residues long. Per germline, CDR1 SNHLY and CDR2 FYNNEI. Trimming cost V 5 bases and J 3 bases, with 14 bases left between them. Variable domain in full (rest from reference TRBV2 and TRBJ2-7): EPEVTQTPSHQVTQMGQEVILRCVPISNHLYFYWYRQILGQKVEFLVSFYNNEISEKSEIFDDQFSVERPDGSNFTLKIRSTKLEDSAMYFCASSYRTRSYEQYFGPGTRLTVT.

There are many counts of this clonotype. The CDR3 DNA reads TGTGCCAGCAGCTTGGACAGGGCAGGTGGCTACACCTTC. Its protein product is CASSLDRAGGYTF. The chain uses TRBV7-6 and TRBJ1-2, with 8 bases that match TRBD1. V was clipped by 3 bases and J by 7 bases; unmatched bases: 4. CDR1 is SGHVS, CDR2 FNYEAQ, per germline. The CDR3 is made up of 13 amino acids.

The count of this clonotype is one. J is TRBJ2-6 and V is TRBV20-1; the match to TRBD2 covers 7 bases. CDR3 size: 15 residues. The junction had 5 bases not matched to a gene; V was cut back by 0 bases and J by 6 bases. Looked up from germline, CDR1 is DFQATT and CDR2 is SNEGSKA (reference sequence). The CDR3, as DNA: TGCAGTGCTAGAGAAGCGGGGTGGGAGGCCAACGTCCTGACTTTC. Residues: CSAREAGWEANVLTF.